The rows below give T cell receptor beta chains drawn from one sample of a study of T cells in Graves' hyperthyroidism and ophthalmopathy. TCRdb fed the multiplex PCR reads into MiXCR, producing one record per CDR3 protein. The sample consists of 300,000 to 450,000 distinct CDR3 sequences, about 15% of them appearing once. Material for sequencing was blood. The receptors shown here come from a woman aged 25-40 years with Graves' ophthalmopathy. CDR3s include the opening cysteine and the closing phenylalanine or tryptophan. Rows may omit the clone size; those that give it use once, few, many or a size class.

V gene,clone size,J gene,CDR3 protein
TRBV10-3,few,TRBJ1-4,CATRAGVGLFF
TRBV30,many,TRBJ2-6,CAWISRGSGANVLTF
TRBV20-1,many,TRBJ2-4,CSARQGGGKNIQYF
TRBV5-5,many,TRBJ2-7,CASSFQVSYEQYF
TRBV27,many,TRBJ2-1,CASSGTGWYNEQFF
TRBV12-3/TRBV12-4,many,TRBJ2-3,CASKLGTGPDTQYF
TRBV10-3,once,TRBJ1-2,CAISENVRFDGYTF
TRBV28,few,TRBJ1-3,CASSLTRPPASGNTIYF
TRBV28,many,TRBJ2-2,CASSFLWGELFF
TRBV7-9,few,TRBJ2-7,CASSLGARGLAYEQYF
TRBV12-3/TRBV12-4,-,-,CASSLKRRNEQYF